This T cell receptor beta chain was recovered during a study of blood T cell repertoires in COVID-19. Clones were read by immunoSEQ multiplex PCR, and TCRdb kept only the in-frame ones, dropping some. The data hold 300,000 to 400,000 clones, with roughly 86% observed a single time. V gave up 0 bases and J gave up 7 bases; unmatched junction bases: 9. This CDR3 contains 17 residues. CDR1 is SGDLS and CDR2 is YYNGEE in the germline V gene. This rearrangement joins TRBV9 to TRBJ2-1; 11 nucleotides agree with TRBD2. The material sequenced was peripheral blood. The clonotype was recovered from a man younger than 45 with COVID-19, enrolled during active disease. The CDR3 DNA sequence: TGTGCCAGCAGCGTAGCTTTAGCGGGAGGGCCGGGAAATGAGCAGTTCTTC. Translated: CASSVALAGGPGNEQFF.